The 26 T cell receptor beta chains below were found in one sample sequenced in a study of Graves' ophthalmopathy and Graves' hyperthyroidism. RNA transcripts were the template, and TCR beta CDR3 regions were amplified from them. Second-round multiplex PCR followed a first-round RT-PCR using HTBI primers. TCRdb re-called the multiplex PCR reads with MiXCR, one entry per CDR3 protein. Of 500,000 to 700,000 distinct CDR3 sequences in the sample, approximately 35% were seen once. Sample: peripheral blood or thyroid tissue (not recorded which). These TCRs come from an adult man with Graves' hyperthyroidism.

The genes are TRBV10-2 and TRBJ1-1, with 8 bases aligning to TRBD1. Germline-derived CDR1 and CDR2 are WSHSY and SAAADI. This CDR3 contains 13 residues. With V trimmed by 4 bases and J by 4 bases, 2 bases remained unmatched. CDR3 sequence reads: CASSVTGVTEAFF. In nucleotides, the CDR3 is TGCGCCAGCAGTGTGACAGGGGTCACTGAAGCTTTCTTT.

This clonotype was counted at least ten times. This chain links TRBV12-3 or TRBV12-4 with TRBJ1-2; tentatively, D is TRBD1 (5 bases). V was shortened by 8 bases and J by 7 bases, with 14 bases between the two germline ends. This CDR3 spans 12 amino acids. CDR3 region: CASGAWGLGYTF. CDR3 bases: TGTGCCAGCGGTGCTTGGGGCCTTGGCTACACCTTC.

At least ten counts were recorded for this clonotype. The chain is built from TRBV19 and TRBJ2-5; possible D gene TRBD2, 5 bases. The CDR3 totals 13 residues. From germline, CDR1 is LNHDA and CDR2 SQIVND (reference sequence). V was pared by 1 base and J by 4 bases, with 7 bases between. CDR3: CASSIGTRETQYF. In DNA, the CDR3 is TGTGCCAGTAGTATAGGGACTCGAGAGACCCAGTACTTC.

The J gene is TRBJ2-3, the V gene TRBV7-8; 8 positions match TRBD1. In germline, CDR1 is SGHVS, CDR2 FQNEAQ. The length of the CDR3 is 15 residues. V was clipped by 6 bases and J by 1 base; unmatched bases: 6. The DNA for the CDR3 is TGTGCCAGCAGGAGACAGGGGTCAGGCACAGATACGCAGTATTTT. The encoded protein is CASRRQGSGTDTQYF.

The chain joins TRBV12-5 to TRBJ2-2; D call uncertain. Germline CDR1 LGHNT, CDR2 FRNRAP. This CDR3 spans 12 amino acids. This CDR3 reads CASSLRFGELFF. The CDR3, as DNA: TGTGCCAGCAGTTTAAGGTTCGGGGAGCTGTTTTTT.

This chain uses TRBV20-1 with TRBJ2-7; 10 nucleotides match TRBD2. TRBJ2-1 explains the end of the DNA better; the J call may be wrong. CDR3 length: 16 amino acids. Germline CDR1 is DFQATT and CDR2 is SNEGSKA (reference sequence). CDR3 sequence reads: CSAQKASGSSYNEQFF. The DNA of the CDR3 is TGCAGTGCACAGAAGGCTAGCGGGAGCTCCTACAATGAGCAGTTCTTC.

CDR3 residues: CASSVLGQGKETQYF. The CDR3 DNA reads TGTGCCAGCAGCGTCCTGGGACAGGGCAAGGAGACCCAGTACTTC. The rearrangement links TRBV9 to TRBJ2-5, with 9 positions matching TRBD1. The CDR3 is 15 amino acids. The J segment lost 5 bases and the V segment lost 2 bases, leaving 7 bases of the junction unmatched. CDR1 SGDLS and CDR2 YYNGEE come from the germline V gene.

The rearrangement links TRBV24-1 to TRBJ1-5; weak D call: TRBD1 (5 bases). From germline, CDR1 is KGHDR and CDR2 SFDVKD. The CDR3 extends over 16 amino acids. V lost 2 bases and J lost 3, with 13 bases in between. The CDR3 loop reads CATSDSWGGSNQPQHF. The CDR3 DNA follows: TGTGCCACCAGTGATTCGTGGGGGGGGTCCAATCAGCCCCAGCATTTT.

The V gene is TRBV12-3 or TRBV12-4, the J gene TRBJ1-6; D remains unclear. V was trimmed by 3 bases and J by 7 bases, leaving 10 bases between them. CDR3 length equals 14 residues. The CDR3 DNA reads TGTGCCAGCAGTTTCTTCCAGGAAAATTCACCCCTCCACTTT. It is translated as CASSFFQENSPLHF.

About this clonotype: A much bigger clone sits one base away, suggesting this may be a read error. V usage is TRBV7-4 and J usage is TRBJ1-1; D not resolved. CDR1 SGHVT and CDR2 SQSDAQ come from the germline V gene. The CDR3 length is 14 residues. The CDR3 protein is CVSSFLPASAEAFF. CDR3 coding DNA: TGTGTCAGCAGTTTCCTCCCCGCAAGCGCTGAAGCTTTCTTT.

This clonotype was seen more than once but under ten times. The genes are TRBV27 and TRBJ2-5; tentatively, D is TRBD1 (5 bases). The CDR3 is made up of 13 amino acids. Germline CDR1 is MNHEY and CDR2 is SMNVEV (reference sequence). Deletions cut 8 bases from V and 5 bases from J, with 15 bases between. The CDR3 DNA follows: TGTGCCAGCCAAAATGACAGAACCGAGACCCAGTACTTC. It is translated as CASQNDRTETQYF.

With regard to this clonotype: The junction differs from germline at one of its ends, possibly a read error. This chain links TRBV7-7 with TRBJ2-3, with 7 bases lining up with TRBD2. The length of the CDR3 is 14 residues. CDR1 SSHAT and CDR2 FNYEAQ come from the germline V gene (reference sequence). The CDR3, as DNA: TGTGCTAGCAGCTTTGGGGGGGGCACAGATACGCAGTATTTT. Translation: CASSFGGGTDTQYF.

This clonotype was found many times. The chain recombines TRBV24-1 with TRBJ2-2; D possibly corresponds to TRBD1 (6 bases). The germline V and J ends were trimmed by 3 bases and 5 bases, with 15 bases remaining between them. The CDR3 extends over 16 amino acids. Per germline, CDR1 KGHDR and CDR2 SFDVKD. CDR3 DNA: TGTGCCACCAGTGATGCTCTCAGGGGAAATACCGGGGAGCTGTTTTTT. Its translation: CATSDALRGNTGELFF.

As for this clonotype: This clone may be a read error of a much larger clone one base away. The chain couples TRBV19 to TRBJ1-5; weak D call: TRBD1 (6 bases). The CDR3 totals 15 residues. Germline V gives CDR1 LNHDA, CDR2 SQIVND (reference sequence). CDR3 sequence: CASSTTGISNRPQHF. CDR3 DNA: TGTGCCAGTAGTACGACAGGTATTAGCAATCGGCCCCAGCATTTT.

This clonotype was seen at least ten times. The chain carries TRBV9 and TRBJ1-5; D is perhaps TRBD1 (6 bases). V lost 0 bases and J lost 1, with 8 bases in between. This CDR3 spans 15 amino acids. Per germline, CDR1 SGDLS and CDR2 YYNGEE. The CDR3 protein is CASSVDRVSNQPQHF. The CDR3, as DNA: TGTGCCAGCAGCGTAGACAGGGTCAGCAATCAGCCCCAGCATTTT.

The rearrangement joins TRBV9 to TRBJ1-2, with D unclear. V was trimmed by 3 bases and J by 8 bases, leaving 17 bases between them. The CDR3 has 14 amino acids. Germline V gene lookup returns CDR1 SGDLS and CDR2 YYNGEE. The CDR3: CASSGEGRRGGYTF. DNA of the CDR3: TGTGCCAGCAGCGGAGAAGGAAGGCGTGGAGGCTACACCTTC.

This clonotype has a handful of counts. This chain uses TRBV20-1 with TRBJ1-5; D unresolved. V lost 3 bases and J 4 bases, leaving 10 bases between the germline ends. CDR1 DFQATT and CDR2 SNEGSKA come from the germline V gene (reference sequence). The CDR3 length is 13 residues. The DNA for the CDR3 is TGCAGTGCTAGCAGTCAGCCAAATCAGCCCCAGCATTTT. This gives the protein CSASSQPNQPQHF.

In this sample, this clonotype turned up many times. The rearrangement joins TRBV5-1 to TRBJ2-5; a weak D match, TRBD1 (6 bases). CDR1 is SGHRS, CDR2 YFSETQ, per germline. With 5 bases removed from V and 5 bases from J, the gap between germline ends came to 13 bases. The CDR3 runs to 13 residues. The CDR3: CASSPQGFETQYF. The CDR3 DNA follows: TGCGCCAGCAGTCCACAGGGATTTGAGACCCAGTACTTC.

The chain joins TRBV2 to TRBJ1-1, with D possibly TRBD1 on 5 matching bases. Trimming stripped 2 bases from V and 0 bases from J, with 10 bases between. Germline CDR1 is SNHLY and CDR2 is FYNNEI. The CDR3 sequence is 15 residues long. This CDR3 is CASSELAGMNTEAFF. The CDR3, as DNA: TGTGCCAGCAGTGAACTGGCAGGGATGAACACTGAAGCTTTCTTT.

In its sample, this clonotype was seen a few times. This sequence joins TRBV7-9 and TRBJ1-2, with a possible D match to TRBD1 (5 bases). The CDR3 has 16 amino acids. Germline CDR1 reads SEHNR; CDR2 reads FQNEAQ (reference sequence). V dropped 5 bases and J dropped 3 bases, with 19 bases sitting between them. CDR3 residues: CASSLSDRGLDYGYTF. The CDR3 bases are TGTGCCAGCAGCCTTTCTGATCGGGGCTTGGACTATGGCTACACCTTC.

This clonotype was observed a few times. The chain is built from TRBV3-1 and TRBJ2-5, with 10 bases identical to TRBD2. After removal of 7 bases from V and 5 bases from J, the junction contained 7 bases not matched to a gene. This CDR3 region has 14 residues. CDR1 LGHDT and CDR2 YNNKEL come from the germline V gene (reference sequence). The CDR3 loop is CASTLAGGWETQYF. The CDR3 DNA reads TGTGCCAGCACCTTAGCGGGAGGATGGGAGACCCAGTACTTC.

There are many counts of this clonotype. The chain employs TRBV2 and TRBJ2-7; 9 positions agree with TRBD2. CDR3 size: 17 residues. Trimming at V came to 5 bases and at J to 4 bases, leaving 15 bases not matched to a gene. The germline gives CDR1 SNHLY, CDR2 FYNNEI. The CDR3 bases are TGTGCCAGCAGTTTAGCGACTAGCGGAAAAGGTTCGTACGAGCAGTACTTC. The encoded protein is CASSLATSGKGSYEQYF.

The V gene is TRBV7-9, the J gene TRBJ1-6, with D tentatively TRBD1 (6 bases). The ends were cut back, 8 bases at V and 9 bases at J, with 14 bases in the middle. Germline loops: CDR1 SEHNR, CDR2 FQNEAQ (reference sequence). The CDR3 spans 13 residues. The CDR3 sequence is CASSPGASSPLHF. In DNA, the CDR3 is TGTGCCAGCTCCCCGGGGGCGAGTTCACCCCTCCACTTT.

This clonotype came up a few times. The J gene is TRBJ2-7, the V gene TRBV19; D uncertain. CDR3 length equals 13 residues. Germline V gene data show CDR1 as LNHDA and CDR2 as SQIVND (reference sequence). V shed 5 bases and J shed 2 bases, with 10 bases lying between them. The CDR3 DNA sequence: TGTGCCAGTAGTTCAGGTAGCACCTACGAGCAGTACTTC. Protein: CASSSGSTYEQYF. The whole variable domain, filled in from reference TRBV19 and TRBJ2-7, reads DGGITQSPKYLFRKEGQNVTLSCEQNLNHDAMYWYRQDPGQGLRLIYYSQIVNDFQKGDIAEGYSVSREKKESFPLTVTSAQKNPTAFYLCASSSGSTYEQYFGPGTRLTVT.

This clonotype was detected ten times or more. The genes are TRBV29-1 and TRBJ1-2; perhaps TRBD1 as D (5 bases). V lost 0 bases to trimming and J lost 1 base, with 12 bases between them. Germline V gene data show CDR1 as SQVTM and CDR2 as ANQGSEA. The CDR3 totals 15 residues. The CDR3 sequence: CSVEDWGSLNYGYTF. The CDR3 DNA reads as TGCAGCGTTGAAGATTGGGGCAGCCTTAACTATGGCTACACCTTC.

This clonotype was counted many times. V gene TRBV2 combines with J gene TRBJ1-1; D not resolved. The CDR3 is 12 amino acids. Germline lookup yields CDR1 SNHLY and CDR2 FYNNEI. The V gene lost 3 bases and the J gene lost 11 bases, with 13 bases spanning the gap. CDR3 residues: CASSEGSRVAFF. Here the CDR3 DNA reads TGTGCCAGCAGTGAGGGGTCGAGGGTTGCTTTCTTT.